This passage covers 13 T cell receptor beta chains from one sample sequenced in a study of blood T cell repertoires in COVID-19. The method was immunoSEQ multiplex PCR; TCRdb's version includes in-frame clones alone and lacks a portion of them. Seen here are 270,000 or so clones, under 90% observed once, and the top ten hold around 2.9%. The sample consisted of peripheral blood. Source of these receptors: a woman aged 18 to 35 with acute or convalescent COVID-19.

The rearrangement joins TRBV27 to TRBJ1-2; possible D gene TRBD1, 5 bases. Trimming cost V 5 bases and J 8 bases, with 12 bases left between them. Germline-derived CDR1 and CDR2 are MNHEY and SMNVEV (reference sequence). The CDR3 spans 12 residues. The CDR3 loop reads CASSTQGSGYTF. CDR3 coding DNA: TGTGCCAGCAGTACTCAGGGTAGCGGCTACACCTTC.

This rearrangement joins TRBV3-1 (or the pseudogene TRBV3-2) to TRBJ1-1; no reliable D call. CDR3 length: 13 residues. V was clipped by 1 base and J by 5 bases, with 8 bases between them. Per germline, CDR1 LGHDT and CDR2 YNNKEL (reference sequence). The CDR3 coding sequence is TGTGCCAGCAGCCAAGCGGGGTGGACTGAAGCTTTCTTT. Encoded protein: CASSQAGWTEAFF.

The chain uses TRBV4-3 and TRBJ2-2, with 12 bases fitting TRBD2. Trimming removed 0 bases from V and 4 bases from J; junction bases left unmatched: 6. Per germline, CDR1 LGHNA and CDR2 YSLEER. This CDR3 is built from 18 residues. The CDR3 is CASSQDGLAGGVTGELFF. The DNA for the CDR3 is TGCGCCAGCAGCCAAGATGGCCTAGCGGGAGGGGTCACCGGGGAGCTGTTTTTT.

V and J are TRBV5-5 and TRBJ1-1; the D gene is possibly TRBD1 (6 bases). In germline, CDR1 is SGHKS, CDR2 YYEKEE (reference sequence). V lost 0 bases to trimming and J lost 0 bases, with 6 bases between them. This CDR3 contains 14 residues. CDR3 sequence: CASSLDRVNTEAFF. In nucleotides, the CDR3 is TGTGCCAGCAGCTTGGACAGGGTGAACACTGAAGCTTTCTTT.

The chain uses TRBV7-2 and TRBJ2-7, with D possibly TRBD1 on 6 matching bases. V gave up 5 bases and J gave up 6 bases, with 20 bases separating them. CDR1 SGHTA and CDR2 FQGNSA come from the germline V gene. The CDR3 is 15 amino acids. The DNA of the CDR3 is TGTGCCAGCAGCCCTGTGGCAGGGGCCCCTAGCGAGCAGTACTTC. Translating it yields CASSPVAGAPSEQYF.

The rearrangement joins TRBV27 to TRBJ2-7, with TRBD1 matching 8 bases. J gave up 3 bases and V 2 bases, and 9 bases lay outside the gene matches. Germline lookup yields CDR1 MNHEY and CDR2 SMNVEV (reference sequence). The CDR3 has 16 residues. This CDR3 reads CASSLDRDRPIYEQYF. The CDR3 DNA follows: TGTGCCAGCAGTTTAGACCGGGACAGGCCGATCTACGAGCAGTACTTC.

The chain joins TRBV2 to TRBJ1-2; TRBD1 aligns across 7 bases. Germline V gives CDR1 SNHLY, CDR2 FYNNEI. V dropped 7 bases and J dropped 2; count of bases not matched to a gene: 16. The CDR3 extends over 17 amino acids. In DNA, the CDR3 is TGTGCCAGCACTCAAAGACAGGGAAGATTCGTAAACTATGGCTACACCTTC. It encodes CASTQRQGRFVNYGYTF.

CDR3 amino acids: CASSAGGGPNTGELFF. In DNA, the CDR3 is TGTGCCAGCAGTGCTGGCGGTGGTCCGAACACCGGGGAGCTGTTTTTT. This rearrangement joins TRBV2 to TRBJ2-2, with D unclear. CDR3 length equals 16 residues. V lost 4 bases, J lost 0 bases, and 12 bases lay in between. Germline V CDR1 and CDR2: SNHLY, FYNNEI.

The chain uses TRBV2 and TRBJ2-7, with D perhaps matching TRBD1 (5 bases). The V and J ends lost 3 bases and 0 bases respectively, with 15 bases between them. Germline V lookup: CDR1 SNHLY, CDR2 FYNNEI. The CDR3 has 16 residues. CDR3 protein: CASSEYKGIGSYEQYF. The CDR3 DNA reads TGTGCCAGCAGTGAGTACAAGGGGATAGGCTCCTACGAGCAGTACTTC.

The chain couples TRBV27 to TRBJ1-6, with no clear D. Germline V gives CDR1 MNHEY, CDR2 SMNVEV (reference sequence). Deletions cut 3 bases from V and 8 bases from J, with 23 bases between. The CDR3 has 18 amino acids. As DNA, the CDR3 is TGTGCCAGCAGTTTCGGGTATCCAGAATCAGCAAACTATTCACCCCTCCACTTT. Amino acid sequence: CASSFGYPESANYSPLHF.

The chain links TRBV9 to TRBJ2-7, with TRBD2 as a possible D gene (6 bases). V was cut by 3 bases and J by 3 bases, with 19 bases left in between. Germline values: CDR1 SGDLS, CDR2 YYNGEE. There are 16 residues in the CDR3. CDR3 sequence: CASSGGLSVEGYEQYF. The CDR3 nucleotides are TGTGCCAGCAGCGGTGGACTGTCGGTGGAGGGCTACGAGCAGTACTTC. Variable domain in full (rest from reference TRBV9 and TRBJ2-7): DSGVTQTPKHLITATGQRVTLRCSPRSGDLSVYWYQQSLDQGLQFLIQYYNGEERAKGNILERFSAQQFPDLHSELNLSSLELGDSALYFCASSGGLSVEGYEQYFGPGTRLTVT.

The chain has TRBV2 and TRBJ1-5; D is uncertain. Germline V gene sequence: CDR1 SNHLY, CDR2 FYNNEI. V dropped 4 bases and J dropped 1 base, with 11 bases sitting between them. This CDR3 region has 15 residues. CDR3 in amino acids: CASSAQSGSNQPQHF. DNA of the CDR3: TGTGCCAGCAGTGCACAGTCTGGGAGCAATCAGCCCCAGCATTTT.

The chain couples TRBV28 to TRBJ1-5; a weak D match, TRBD1 (5 bases). This CDR3 spans 14 amino acids. Looked up from germline, CDR1 is MDHEN and CDR2 is SYDVKM. Trimming pared 3 bases from V and 2 bases from J, leaving 8 bases between. This chain's CDR3 is CASSFGGRNQPQHF. The CDR3 bases are TGTGCCAGCAGTTTCGGGGGACGCAATCAGCCCCAGCATTTT.